This is a list of T cell receptor beta chains from one sample in a study of blood T cell repertoires in COVID-19. Here immunoSEQ multiplex PCR was the method, and the copy in TCRdb shows in-frame clones only, minus some. The sample lists fewer than 80,000 clones, about 70% seen once, with around 20% in the top ten. Sequencing was done on a sample of peripheral blood. These receptors were collected from a man between 60 and 75 years old with acute or convalescent COVID-19. Each CDR3 is given with its conserved first and last residue. The order of the fields is V gene, J gene, clone size, D gene, CDR3 protein. D genes are given only for firm matches. A clone size is listed for some rows: how often the clone was seen (once, few, many), or a class if it is expanded.

TRBV19	TRBJ2-5	NA	NA	CASSSLPQETQYF
TRBV5-1	TRBJ1-2	once	NA	CASSLLGSGYTF
TRBV7-9	TRBJ1-1	NA	NA	CASSLSSSEAEAFF
TRBV20-1	TRBJ2-7	NA	NA	CSAECGSRGCF
TRBV6-1	TRBJ2-3	NA	TRBD2	CASSGGLAGSTDTQYF
TRBV28	TRBJ1-1	NA	NA	CASSSPWGGQSSTEAFF
TRBV24-1	TRBJ2-2	NA	NA	CATSVSDSGTGELFF
TRBV18	TRBJ2-2	few	TRBD1	CASSPNTGAGELFF
TRBV9	TRBJ2-3	NA	NA	CASSVRGLGTDTQYF
TRBV10-2	TRBJ2-7	NA	NA	CASSESPGNYEQYF
TRBV28	TRBJ2-7	few	NA	CASSSPGLNRYEQYF
TRBV5-5	TRBJ2-7	NA	TRBD2	CASSSPGLAGEDEQYF
TRBV24-1	TRBJ1-5	NA	NA	CATSVRVADQPQHF
TRBV7-3	TRBJ2-1	NA	TRBD1	CASSLEGGAFGEQFF
TRBV3-1/TRBV3-2	TRBJ2-5	NA	TRBD1	CASSPDRGRETQYF
TRBV27	TRBJ2-7	NA	TRBD2	CASSPTGTSGIEQYF
TRBV5-1	TRBJ2-2	many	TRBD1	CASSLDQGQGMLFF
TRBV4-1	TRBJ1-2	once	NA	CASSPSWGQNYGYTF
TRBV27	TRBJ2-1	once	NA	CASTFAGTASYNEQFF
TRBV4-2	TRBJ2-2	NA	NA	CASSQRDSGYTGVGELFF
TRBV7-9	TRBJ1-5	NA	NA	CASRGDTENQPQHF
TRBV24-1	TRBJ2-3	few	TRBD1	CATSDPLDRASRTDTQYF
TRBV3-1/TRBV3-2	TRBJ2-1	NA	TRBD2	CASSQGSGGAYNEQFF
TRBV28	TRBJ1-2	NA	NA	CASSRQPWDYGYTF
TRBV9	TRBJ2-5	NA	TRBD2	CASSGPTSGSTETQYF
TRBV11-2	TRBJ1-5	NA	NA	CASSSAGGRQPQHF
TRBV19	TRBJ2-3	NA	NA	CASGLPSVGRNTDTQYF
TRBV5-1	TRBJ2-7	NA	TRBD2	CASSPQGLAGAYEQYF
TRBV2	TRBJ2-1	NA	TRBD2	CASRDGLAGALSIVNEQFF
TRBV5-4	TRBJ2-1	NA	NA	CASSLNPSALMGNEQFF
TRBV4-2	TRBJ2-2	few	TRBD2	CASSGYTWTSGRADGELFF
TRBV28	TRBJ1-5	many	NA	CAGRDALGGNQHF
TRBV9	TRBJ2-5	NA	TRBD2	CASSVQAGEETQYF
TRBV29-1	TRBJ2-2	NA	NA	CSVDVGGYTGELFF
TRBV18	TRBJ1-1	NA	NA	CASSPLQGNTEAFF
TRBV3-1/TRBV3-2	TRBJ2-1	NA	TRBD2	CASSQVSTSGRVSSYNEQFF
TRBV28	TRBJ2-7	once	NA	CASSYGPRGYEQYF
TRBV6-2/TRBV6-3	TRBJ1-2	NA	NA	CASSLRGREGYTF
TRBV6-5	TRBJ2-2	NA	NA	CASSLTRTGELFF
TRBV5-4	TRBJ2-7	NA	NA	CASSLLTKSDEQYF
TRBV9	TRBJ2-7	NA	TRBD1	CASSVGTGPYEQYF
TRBV19	TRBJ2-1	many	TRBD2	CASSIIAGGGRNEQFF
TRBV2	TRBJ2-4	NA	NA	CASGAGPENIQYF
TRBV11-1	TRBJ2-5	NA	TRBD1	CASSLGQETQYF
TRBV6-6	TRBJ2-5	NA	TRBD2	CASRRLAGAQETQYF
TRBV9	TRBJ2-1	NA	TRBD1	CASSPDRGVYNEQFF
TRBV28	TRBJ1-5	NA	NA	CASSLTDSPNQPQHF
TRBV4-1	TRBJ1-2	once	NA	CASSHQGRTYGYTF
TRBV3-1/TRBV3-2	TRBJ1-4	NA	TRBD1	CASSQEEQGREKLFF
TRBV14	TRBJ2-7	few	NA	CASSQESGYYEQYF
TRBV14	TRBJ1-1	NA	TRBD1	CASRWTGDGGTEAFF
TRBV3-1/TRBV3-2	TRBJ1-1	NA	NA	CASSQDSNTEAFF
TRBV4-1	TRBJ1-2	NA	TRBD1	CASRGSGGAGGYTF
TRBV3-1/TRBV3-2	TRBJ1-1	NA	NA	CASSPPWGAGTEAFF